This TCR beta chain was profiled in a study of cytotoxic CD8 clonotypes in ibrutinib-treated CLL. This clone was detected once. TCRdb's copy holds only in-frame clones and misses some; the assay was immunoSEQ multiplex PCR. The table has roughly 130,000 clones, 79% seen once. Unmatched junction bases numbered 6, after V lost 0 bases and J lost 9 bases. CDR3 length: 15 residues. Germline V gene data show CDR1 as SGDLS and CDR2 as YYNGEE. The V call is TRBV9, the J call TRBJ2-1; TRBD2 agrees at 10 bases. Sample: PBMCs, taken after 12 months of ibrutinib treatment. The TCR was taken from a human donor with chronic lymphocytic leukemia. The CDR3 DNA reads TGTGCCAGCAGCGTAGGACAAGCGGGAGGGATTGAGCAGTTCTTC. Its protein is CASSVGQAGGIEQFF.